The clone carrying this T cell receptor beta chain was seen more than once but under ten times. As yet, its antigen is unknown. The study reverse transcribed the entire isolated RNA, so it sequenced expressed TCRB transcripts. Data came from immunoSEQ multiplex PCR; TCRdb stores just in-frame clones and leaves some out. The sample yields some 240,000 clones, approximately 10% seen once. The CDR3 sequence is 21 residues long. The V segment lost 0 bases and the J segment 0 bases; nucleotides outside the gene matches: 16. These data belong to a study of beta chain features in type 1 diabetes. General study findings and limits: A closer apparent resemblance between naive, central memory and Treg TCRB repertoires was seen in patients than in healthy donors.

The V call is TRBV23-1, the J call TRBJ2-4, with 8 bases aligning to TRBD1. TRBV23-1 is an ORF, with its function uncertain. Sequencing was carried out using central memory CD4+ T cells from blood. This receptor was taken from a young man in good health. The CDR3 loop reads CASSQSDRRTGFLLAKNIQYF. The CDR3 DNA reads as TGCGCCAGCAGTCAATCAGATCGGAGGACAGGGTTTTTACTAGCCAAAAACATTCAGTACTTC.